This T cell receptor beta chain was found in a study of blood T cells in healthy people across ages. It was with a sample-barcoded 5' primer and a J-beta primer mix that a second PCR of roughly 7 to 12 cycles was run. Sequencing of every sample gave 2.5 million or more CDR3-containing paired-end reads. TCRdb analysed the 5' RACE reads with MiXCR anew, one entry per CDR3 protein. The sample has roughly 1.4 million distinct CDR3 sequences, around 59% seen once; the top ten hold over 6.5%. Each sample yielded at least 6 micrograms of PBMC total RNA. The CDR3 contains 14 residues. V lost 6 bases and J 7 bases, leaving 15 bases between the germline ends. This clonotype has a handful of counts.

This receptor was identified in a man aged 18-30 years in good health. The genes are TRBV12-3 or TRBV12-4 and TRBJ1-4; D is unclear. The sequenced material came from blood. The CDR3 loop reads CASSFEPGGEKLFF. In nucleotides, the CDR3 is TGTGCCAGCAGCTTTGAACCTGGAGGTGAAAAACTGTTTTTT.